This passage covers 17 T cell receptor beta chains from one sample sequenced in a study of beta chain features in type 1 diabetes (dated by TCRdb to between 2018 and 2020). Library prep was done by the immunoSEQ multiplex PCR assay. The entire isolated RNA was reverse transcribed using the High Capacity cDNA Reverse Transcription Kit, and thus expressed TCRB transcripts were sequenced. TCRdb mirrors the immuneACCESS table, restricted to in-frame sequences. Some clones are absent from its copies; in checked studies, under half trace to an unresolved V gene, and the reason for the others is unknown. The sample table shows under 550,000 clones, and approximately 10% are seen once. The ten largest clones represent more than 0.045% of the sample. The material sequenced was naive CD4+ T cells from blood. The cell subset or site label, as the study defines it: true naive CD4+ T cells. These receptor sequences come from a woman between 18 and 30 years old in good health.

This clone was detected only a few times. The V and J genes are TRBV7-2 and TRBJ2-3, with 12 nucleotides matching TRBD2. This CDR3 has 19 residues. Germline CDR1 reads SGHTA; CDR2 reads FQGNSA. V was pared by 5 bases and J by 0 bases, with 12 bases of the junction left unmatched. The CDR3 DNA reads TGTGCCAGCAGCCCCCGGACTAGCGGGGTAGGGTTTAGCACAGATACGCAGTATTTT. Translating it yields CASSPRTSGVGFSTDTQYF.

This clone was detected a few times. The CDR3 is CASSLDQGSYGYTF. The CDR3 DNA follows: TGTGCCAGCAGCTTGGATCAGGGAAGCTATGGCTACACCTTC. This rearrangement joins TRBV5-6 to TRBJ1-2, with D maybe TRBD1 (5 bases). The CDR3 runs to 14 residues. Looked up from germline, CDR1 is SGHDT and CDR2 is YYEEEE. Trimming stripped 0 bases from V and 4 bases from J, with 10 bases between. Full variable domain (remainder filled in from reference TRBV5-6 and TRBJ1-2): DAGVTQSPTHLIKTRGQQVTLRCSPKSGHDTVSWYQQALGQGPQFIFQYYEEEERQRGNFPDRFSGHQFPNYSSELNVNALLLGDSALYLCASSLDQGSYGYTFGSGTRLTVV.

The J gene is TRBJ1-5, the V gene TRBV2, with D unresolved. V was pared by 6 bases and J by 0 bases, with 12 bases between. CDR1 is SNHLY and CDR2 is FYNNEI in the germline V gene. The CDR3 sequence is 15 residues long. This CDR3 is CASSRKGDSNQPQHF. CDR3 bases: TGTGCCAGCAGCCGAAAAGGTGATAGCAATCAGCCCCAGCATTTT.

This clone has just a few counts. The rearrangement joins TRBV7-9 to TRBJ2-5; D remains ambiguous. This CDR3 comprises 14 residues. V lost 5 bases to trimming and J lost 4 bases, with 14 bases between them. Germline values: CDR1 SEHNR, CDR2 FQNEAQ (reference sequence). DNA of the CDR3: TGTGCCAGCAGCCCTTCTCCCCTGGGAGAGACCCAGTACTTC. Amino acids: CASSPSPLGETQYF.

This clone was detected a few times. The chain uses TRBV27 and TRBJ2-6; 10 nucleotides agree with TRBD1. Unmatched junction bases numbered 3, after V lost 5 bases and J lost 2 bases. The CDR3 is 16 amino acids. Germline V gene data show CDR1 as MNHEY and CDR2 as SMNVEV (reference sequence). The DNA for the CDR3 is TGTGCCAGCAGTCGACAGGGGGCGGCTGGGGCCAACGTCCTGACTTTC. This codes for CASSRQGAAGANVLTF.

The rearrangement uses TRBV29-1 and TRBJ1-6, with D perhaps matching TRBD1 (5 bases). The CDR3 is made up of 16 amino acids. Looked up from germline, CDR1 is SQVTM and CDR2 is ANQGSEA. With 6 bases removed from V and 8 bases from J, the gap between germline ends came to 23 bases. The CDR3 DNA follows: TGCAGCGTGACAGACAGATCAAGGGCTGCAGATTCACCCCTCCACTTT. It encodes CSVTDRSRAADSPLHF.

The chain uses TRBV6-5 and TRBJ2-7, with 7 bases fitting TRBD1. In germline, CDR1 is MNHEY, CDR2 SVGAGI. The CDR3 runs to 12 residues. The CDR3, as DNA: TGTGCCAGCAGTTACGACAGGGTTGTTCAGCACGTC. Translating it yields CASSYDRVVQHV.

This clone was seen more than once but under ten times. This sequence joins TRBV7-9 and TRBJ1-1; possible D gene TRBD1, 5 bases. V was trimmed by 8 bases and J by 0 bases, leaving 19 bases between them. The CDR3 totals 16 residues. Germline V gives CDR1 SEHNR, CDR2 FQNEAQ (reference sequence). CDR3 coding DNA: TGTGCCAGCCAGTCTTCACTACAGGCCCTGAACACTGAAGCTTTCTTT. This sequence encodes CASQSSLQALNTEAFF.

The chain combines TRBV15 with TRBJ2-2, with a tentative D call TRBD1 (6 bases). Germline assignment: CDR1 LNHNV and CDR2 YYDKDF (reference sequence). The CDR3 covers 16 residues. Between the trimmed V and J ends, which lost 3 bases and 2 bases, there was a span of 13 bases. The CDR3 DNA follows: TGTGCCACCAGCAGGGATTTGGGACACAACACCGGGGAGCTGTTTTTT. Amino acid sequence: CATSRDLGHNTGELFF. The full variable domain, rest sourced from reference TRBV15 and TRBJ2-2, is DAMVIQNPRYQVTQFGKPVTLSCSQTLNHNVMYWYQQKSSQAPKLLFHYYDKDFNNEADTPDNFQSRRPNTSFCFLDIRSPGLGDTAMYLCATSRDLGHNTGELFFGEGSRLTVL.

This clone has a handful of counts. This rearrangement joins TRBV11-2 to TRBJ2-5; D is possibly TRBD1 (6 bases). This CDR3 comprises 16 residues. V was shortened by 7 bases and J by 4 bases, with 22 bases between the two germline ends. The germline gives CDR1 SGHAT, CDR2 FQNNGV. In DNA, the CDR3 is TGTGCCAGCAACCGATTCCCGGCTAGCAGGGGAGAGACCCAGTACTTC. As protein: CASNRFPASRGETQYF. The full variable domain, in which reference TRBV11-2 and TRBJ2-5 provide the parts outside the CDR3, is EAGVAQSPRYKIIEKRQSVAFWCNPISGHATLYWYQQILGQGPKLLIQFQNNGVVDDSQLPKDRFSAERLKGVDSTLKIQPAKLEDSAVYLCASNRFPASRGETQYFGPGTRLLVL.

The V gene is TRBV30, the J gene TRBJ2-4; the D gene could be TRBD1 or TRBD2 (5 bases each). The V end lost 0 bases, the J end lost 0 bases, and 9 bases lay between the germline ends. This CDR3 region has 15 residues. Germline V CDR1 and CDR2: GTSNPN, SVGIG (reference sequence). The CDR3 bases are TGTGCCTGGAGTGTACTCGGGACAGCCAAAAACATTCAGTACTTC. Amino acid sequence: CAWSVLGTAKNIQYF.

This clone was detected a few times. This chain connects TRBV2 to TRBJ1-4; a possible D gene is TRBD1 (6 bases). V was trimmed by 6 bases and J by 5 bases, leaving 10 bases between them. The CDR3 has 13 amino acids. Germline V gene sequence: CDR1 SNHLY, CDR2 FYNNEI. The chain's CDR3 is CASSRTENEKLFF. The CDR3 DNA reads TGTGCCAGCAGCCGGACAGAAAATGAAAAACTGTTTTTT.

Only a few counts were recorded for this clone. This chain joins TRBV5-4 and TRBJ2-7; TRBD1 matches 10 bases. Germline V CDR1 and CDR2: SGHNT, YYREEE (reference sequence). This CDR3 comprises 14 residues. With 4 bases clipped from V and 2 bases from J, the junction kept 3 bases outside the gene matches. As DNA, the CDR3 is TGTGCCAGCAGCCTCGACAGGGGGCCCTACGAGCAGTACTTC. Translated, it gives CASSLDRGPYEQYF.

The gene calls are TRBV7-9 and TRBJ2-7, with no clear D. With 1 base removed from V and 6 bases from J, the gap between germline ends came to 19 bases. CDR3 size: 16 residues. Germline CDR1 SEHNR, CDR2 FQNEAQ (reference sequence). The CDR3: CASSLEFAGPSLEQYF. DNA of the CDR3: TGTGCCAGCAGCTTAGAATTCGCAGGCCCCAGCCTCGAGCAGTACTTC.

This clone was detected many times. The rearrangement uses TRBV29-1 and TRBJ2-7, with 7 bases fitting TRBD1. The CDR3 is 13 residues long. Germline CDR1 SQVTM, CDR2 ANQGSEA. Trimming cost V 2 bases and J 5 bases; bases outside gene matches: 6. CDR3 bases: TGCAGCGTTGAACGTGGGACAGACGACGAGCAGTACTTC. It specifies CSVERGTDDEQYF.

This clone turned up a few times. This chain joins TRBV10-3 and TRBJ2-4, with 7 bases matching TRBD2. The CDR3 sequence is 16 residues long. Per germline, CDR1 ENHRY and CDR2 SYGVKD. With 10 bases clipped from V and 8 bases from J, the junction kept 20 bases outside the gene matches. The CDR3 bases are TGTGCCACCCAACGGTACGCGGGAGAGGGAGCAGACATTCAGTACTTC. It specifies CATQRYAGEGADIQYF.

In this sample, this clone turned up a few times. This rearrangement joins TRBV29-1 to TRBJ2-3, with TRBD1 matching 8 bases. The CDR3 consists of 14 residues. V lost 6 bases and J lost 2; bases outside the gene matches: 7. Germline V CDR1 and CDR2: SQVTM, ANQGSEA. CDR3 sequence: CSVEPGGVTDTQYF. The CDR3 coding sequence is TGCAGCGTCGAACCAGGGGGCGTCACAGATACGCAGTATTTT.